These T cell receptor beta chains were read from a single sample in a study of blood T cell repertoires in COVID-19. The assay was immunoSEQ multiplex PCR, and TCRdb's table has in-frame clones only and misses some. The sample holds fewer than 200,000 clones, around 87% seen once. Sample: peripheral blood. The receptors come from a man between 35 and 55 years old with active or convalescent COVID-19. Both conserved end residues are part of each CDR3. The D gene is left open where the match is weak. Clone size is stated in some rows and not others, as once, few, many or a class when expanded.

length: 15; size: -; J: TRBJ1-1; V: TRBV6-2/TRBV6-3; D: -; CDR3: CASSYGQGGSTEAFF; DNA: TGTGCCAGCAGTTACGGGCAGGGAGGTAGCACTGAAGCTTTCTTT
length: 13; size: -; J: TRBJ2-2; V: TRBV15; D: -; CDR3: CATSRQGPGELFF; DNA: TGTGCCACCAGCAGGCAGGGTCCCGGGGAGCTGTTTTTT
length: 15; size: -; J: TRBJ2-7; V: TRBV3-1/TRBV3-2; D: -; CDR3: CASSSRSVSSYEQYF; DNA: TGTGCCAGCAGCAGCAGGTCCGTGAGCTCCTACGAGCAGTACTTC
length: 15; size: -; J: TRBJ1-6; V: TRBV2; D: TRBD1; CDR3: CASSADRAEYSPLHF; DNA: TGTGCCAGCAGCGCAGACAGGGCCGAATATTCACCCCTCCACTTT
length: 19; size: -; J: TRBJ2-3; V: TRBV6-1; D: TRBD2; CDR3: CASSARHRTSGGARDTQYF; DNA: TGTGCCAGCAGTGCCCGCCACCGAACTAGCGGGGGGGCCAGAGATACGCAGTATTTT
length: 16; size: -; J: TRBJ2-3; V: TRBV15; D: TRBD1; CDR3: CATSRDGGQATDTQYF; DNA: TGTGCCACCAGCAGAGATGGGGGACAGGCCACAGATACGCAGTATTTT
length: 14; size: -; J: TRBJ1-1; V: TRBV29-1; D: -; CDR3: CSVGQSRMNTEAFF; DNA: TGCAGCGTTGGACAGTCTCGTATGAACACTGAAGCTTTCTTT
length: 15; size: -; J: TRBJ1-1; V: TRBV5-4; D: TRBD1; CDR3: CASSPQTGLGTEAFF; DNA: TGTGCCAGCAGCCCCCAGACAGGGTTAGGGACTGAAGCTTTCTTT
length: 13; size: -; J: TRBJ2-7; V: TRBV28; D: -; CDR3: CASSLQGSYEQYF; DNA: TGTGCCAGCAGTCTGCAGGGGTCCTACGAGCAGTACTTC
length: 15; size: -; J: TRBJ1-2; V: TRBV7-2; D: TRBD1; CDR3: CASSLNRGGAYGYTF; DNA: TGTGCCAGCAGCTTAAACAGGGGGGGTGCCTATGGCTACACCTTC
length: 14; size: -; J: TRBJ2-3; V: TRBV7-3; D: -; CDR3: CASSPDSSTDTQYF; DNA: TGTGCCAGCAGTCCTGACAGTAGCACAGATACGCAGTATTTT
length: 13; size: -; J: TRBJ1-2; V: TRBV19; D: -; CDR3: CASSIQEGYGYTF; DNA: TGTGCCAGTAGTATTCAGGAAGGCTATGGCTACACCTTC
length: 15; size: -; J: TRBJ1-5; V: TRBV28; D: TRBD1; CDR3: CASTYRGRSNQPQHF; DNA: TGTGCCAGCACTTACAGGGGGCGAAGCAATCAGCCCCAGCATTTT
length: 15; size: -; J: TRBJ2-5; V: TRBV30; D: -; CDR3: CAWSGNRDGGKTQYF; DNA: TGTGCCTGGAGTGGGAACCGGGACGGGGGAAAGACCCAGTACTTC
length: 10; size: -; J: TRBJ1-2; V: TRBV29-1; D: -; CDR3: CSVGEEGYTF; DNA: TGCAGCGTGGGAGAGGAGGGCTACACCTTC
length: 14; size: -; J: TRBJ2-1; V: TRBV25-1; D: TRBD1; CDR3: CASSGTGAHNEQFF; DNA: TGTGCCAGCAGTGGGACAGGGGCACACAATGAGCAGTTCTTC
length: 14; size: -; J: TRBJ1-5; V: TRBV6-5; D: -; CDR3: CASSRTWRNQPQHF; DNA: TGTGCCAGCAGTCGGACATGGCGCAATCAGCCCCAGCATTTT
length: 16; size: few; J: TRBJ1-6; V: TRBV5-1; D: TRBD1; CDR3: CASSSADRDGSSPLHF; DNA: TGCGCCAGCAGCTCCGCTGACAGGGATGGGAGTTCACCCCTCCACTTT
length: 15; size: once; J: TRBJ1-6; V: TRBV16; D: -; CDR3: CASSQASRSNSPLHF; DNA: TGTGCCAGCAGCCAGGCAAGCAGGTCTAATTCACCCCTCCACTTT
length: 14; size: -; J: TRBJ2-5; V: TRBV5-4; D: TRBD2; CDR3: CASTPAGVEETQYF; DNA: TGTGCCAGCACCCCAGCGGGGGTGGAGGAGACCCAGTACTTC
length: 12; size: -; J: TRBJ1-1; V: TRBV9; D: -; CDR3: CASSVVGGEAFF; DNA: TGTGCCAGCAGCGTAGTAGGGGGTGAAGCTTTCTTT
length: 14; size: -; J: TRBJ1-2; V: TRBV7-2; D: TRBD1; CDR3: CASSLGQGVYGYTF; DNA: TGTGCCAGCAGCTTAGGACAGGGTGTCTATGGCTACACCTTC